This T cell receptor beta chain was captured in a study of blood T cells in healthy people across ages. The use of a sample-barcoded 5' primer and a J-beta primer mix characterized a second PCR of roughly 6 to 11 cycles. TCRdb reprocessed the 5' RACE reads with MiXCR, giving one entry per CDR3 protein. The repertoire has 1.5 million or so distinct CDR3 sequences, approximately 40% of them found once; the top ten carry 7.9%. Germline V gene sequence: CDR1 SGHAT, CDR2 FQDESV (reference sequence). This CDR3 is built from 15 residues. The ends lost 5 bases at V and 3 bases at J; junction bases unmatched: 6. Each donor was a healthy Caucasian individual from Russia, aged about 6 to 100.

This clonotype was sampled from a woman aged 18-29 years in good health. Sequenced: blood. This chain connects TRBV11-1 to TRBJ1-1; 10 bases match TRBD1. CDR3 region: CASSPRTGGYTEAFF. DNA for the CDR3: TGTGCCAGCAGCCCCCGGACAGGGGGTTACACTGAAGCTTTCTTT.